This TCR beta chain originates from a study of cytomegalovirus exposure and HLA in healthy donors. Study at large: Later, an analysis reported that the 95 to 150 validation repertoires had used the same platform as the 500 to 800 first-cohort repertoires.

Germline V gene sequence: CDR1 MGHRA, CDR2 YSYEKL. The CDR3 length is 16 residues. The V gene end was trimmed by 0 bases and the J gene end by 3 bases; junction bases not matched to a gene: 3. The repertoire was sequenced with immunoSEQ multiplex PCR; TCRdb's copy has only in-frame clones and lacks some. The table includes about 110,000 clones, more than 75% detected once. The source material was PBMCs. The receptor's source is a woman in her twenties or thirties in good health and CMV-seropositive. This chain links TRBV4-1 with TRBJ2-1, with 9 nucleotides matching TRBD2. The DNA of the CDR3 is TGCGCCAGCAGCCAAGACCGGACTAGCGTCTACAATGAGCAGTTCTTC. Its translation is CASSQDRTSVYNEQFF.